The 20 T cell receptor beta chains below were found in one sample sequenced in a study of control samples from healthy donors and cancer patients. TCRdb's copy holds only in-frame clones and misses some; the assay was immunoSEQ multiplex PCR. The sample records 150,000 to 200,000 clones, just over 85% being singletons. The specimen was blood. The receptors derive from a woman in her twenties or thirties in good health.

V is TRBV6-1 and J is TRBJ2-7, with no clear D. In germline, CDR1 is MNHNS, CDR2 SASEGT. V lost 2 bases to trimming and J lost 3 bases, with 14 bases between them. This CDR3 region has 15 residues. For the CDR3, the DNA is TGTGCCAGCAGTGAAACCATCTCGGGCAGCTACGAGCAGTACTTC. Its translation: CASSETISGSYEQYF.

As DNA, the CDR3 is TGTGCCAGTAGTATATCAAGGGCTCTAACGGATACGCAGTATTTT. Its protein product is CASSISRALTDTQYF. The rearrangement joins TRBV19 to TRBJ2-3; no firm D call. V lost 2 bases, J lost 6 bases, and 15 bases lay in between. Germline loops: CDR1 LNHDA, CDR2 SQIVND (reference sequence). The CDR3 is 15 residues long.

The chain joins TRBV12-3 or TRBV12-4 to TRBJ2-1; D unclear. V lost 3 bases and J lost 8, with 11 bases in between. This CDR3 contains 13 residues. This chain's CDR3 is CASSFLSIDEQFF. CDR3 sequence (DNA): TGTGCCAGCAGTTTTCTTAGTATCGATGAGCAGTTCTTC.

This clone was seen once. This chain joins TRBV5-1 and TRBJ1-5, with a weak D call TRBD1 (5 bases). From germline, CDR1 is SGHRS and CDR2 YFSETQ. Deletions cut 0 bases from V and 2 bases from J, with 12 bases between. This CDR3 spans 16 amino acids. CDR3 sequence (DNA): TGCGCCAGCAGCTTGGACGGGGCTCGAGGCAATCAGCCCCAGCATTTT. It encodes CASSLDGARGNQPQHF.

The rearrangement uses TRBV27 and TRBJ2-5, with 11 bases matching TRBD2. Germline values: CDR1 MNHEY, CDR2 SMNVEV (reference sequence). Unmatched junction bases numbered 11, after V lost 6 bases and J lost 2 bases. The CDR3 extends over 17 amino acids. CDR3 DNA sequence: TGTGCCAGCAGGATGGGACTAGCGGCCGTGGGGCAAGAGACCCAGTACTTC. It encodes CASRMGLAAVGQETQYF.

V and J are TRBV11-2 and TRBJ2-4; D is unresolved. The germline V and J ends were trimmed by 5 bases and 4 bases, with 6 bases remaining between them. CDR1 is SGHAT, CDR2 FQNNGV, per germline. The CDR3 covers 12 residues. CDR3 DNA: TGTGCCAGCAGCAGAGAAAAAAACATTCAGTACTTC. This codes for CASSREKNIQYF.

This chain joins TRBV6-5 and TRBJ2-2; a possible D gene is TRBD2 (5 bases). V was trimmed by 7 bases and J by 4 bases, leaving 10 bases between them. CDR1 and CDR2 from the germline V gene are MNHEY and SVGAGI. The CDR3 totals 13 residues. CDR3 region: CASMGSITGELFF. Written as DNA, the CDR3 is TGTGCCAGCATGGGGAGCATCACCGGGGAGCTGTTTTTT.

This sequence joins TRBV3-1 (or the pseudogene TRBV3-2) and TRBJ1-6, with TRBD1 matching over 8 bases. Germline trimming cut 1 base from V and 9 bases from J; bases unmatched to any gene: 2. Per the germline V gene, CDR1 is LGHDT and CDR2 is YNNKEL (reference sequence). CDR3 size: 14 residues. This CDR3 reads CASSQGTGFSPLHF. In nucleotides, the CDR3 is TGTGCCAGCAGCCAAGGGACAGGGTTTTCACCCCTCCACTTT.

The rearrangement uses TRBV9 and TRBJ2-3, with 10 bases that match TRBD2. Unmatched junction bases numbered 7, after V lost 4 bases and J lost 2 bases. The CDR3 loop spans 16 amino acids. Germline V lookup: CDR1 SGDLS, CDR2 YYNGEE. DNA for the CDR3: TGTGCCAGCAGCCCCGCGAGCGGGGGGGTCACAGATACGCAGTATTTT. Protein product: CASSPASGGVTDTQYF.

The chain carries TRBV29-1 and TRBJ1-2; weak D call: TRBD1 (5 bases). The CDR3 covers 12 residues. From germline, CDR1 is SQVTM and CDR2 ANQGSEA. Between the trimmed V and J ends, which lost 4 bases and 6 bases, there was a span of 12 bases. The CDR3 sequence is CSVVSSRDGYTF. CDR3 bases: TGCAGCGTTGTTTCTTCCAGGGATGGCTACACCTTC.

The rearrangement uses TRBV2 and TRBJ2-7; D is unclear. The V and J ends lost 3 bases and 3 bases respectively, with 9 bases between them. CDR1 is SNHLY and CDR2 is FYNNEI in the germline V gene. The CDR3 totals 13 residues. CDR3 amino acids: CASSDTVLYEQYF. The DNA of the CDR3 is TGTGCCAGCAGTGATACGGTTCTCTACGAGCAGTACTTC.

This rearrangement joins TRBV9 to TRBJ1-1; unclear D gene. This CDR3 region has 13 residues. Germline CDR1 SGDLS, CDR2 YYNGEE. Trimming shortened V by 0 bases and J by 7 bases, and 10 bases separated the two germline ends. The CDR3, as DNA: TGTGCCAGCAGCGTAGGGACCGCACGTGAAGCTTTCTTT. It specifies CASSVGTAREAFF.

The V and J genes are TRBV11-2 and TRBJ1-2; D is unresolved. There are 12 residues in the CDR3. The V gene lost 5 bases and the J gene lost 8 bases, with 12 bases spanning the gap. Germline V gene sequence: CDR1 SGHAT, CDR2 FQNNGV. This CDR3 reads CASSPSAGGYTF. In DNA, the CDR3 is TGTGCCAGCAGCCCCAGTGCTGGCGGCTACACCTTC.

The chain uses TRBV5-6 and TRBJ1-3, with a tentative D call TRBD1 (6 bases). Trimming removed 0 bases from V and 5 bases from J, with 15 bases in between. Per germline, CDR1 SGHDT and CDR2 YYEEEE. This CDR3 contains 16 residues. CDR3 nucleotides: TGTGCCAGCAGCTTGGCCTGGGCTACAGGGCGAAACACCATATATTTT. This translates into CASSLAWATGRNTIYF.

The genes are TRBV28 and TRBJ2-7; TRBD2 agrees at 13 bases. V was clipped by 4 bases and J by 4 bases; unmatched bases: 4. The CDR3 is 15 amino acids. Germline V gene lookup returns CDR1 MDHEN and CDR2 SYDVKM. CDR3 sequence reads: CASSSRTSGRYEQYF. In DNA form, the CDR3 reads TGTGCCAGCAGTTCCAGGACTAGCGGGAGATACGAGCAGTACTTC.

Here the CDR3 DNA reads TGTGCCTGGGGGCCCCCTGGGGGTAGCACCGGGGAGCTGTTTTTT. Residues: CAWGPPGGSTGELFF. The chain combines TRBV30 with TRBJ2-2; D tentatively fits TRBD1 or TRBD2 (5 bases each). V lost 5 bases, J lost 4 bases, and 17 bases lay in between. CDR3 length: 15 amino acids. In germline, CDR1 is GTSNPN, CDR2 SVGIG (reference sequence).

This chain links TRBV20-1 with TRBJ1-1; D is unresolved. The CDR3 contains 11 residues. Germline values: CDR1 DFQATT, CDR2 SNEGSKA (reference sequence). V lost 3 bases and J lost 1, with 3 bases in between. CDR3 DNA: TGCAGTGCTAGGGAGAACACTGAAGCTTTCTTT. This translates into CSARENTEAFF.

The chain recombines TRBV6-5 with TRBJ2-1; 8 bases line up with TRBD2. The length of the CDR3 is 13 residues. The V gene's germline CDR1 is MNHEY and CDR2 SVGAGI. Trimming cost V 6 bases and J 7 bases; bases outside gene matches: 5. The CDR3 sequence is CASSGGVWNEQFF. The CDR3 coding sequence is TGTGCCAGCAGCGGGGGGGTGTGGAATGAGCAGTTCTTC.

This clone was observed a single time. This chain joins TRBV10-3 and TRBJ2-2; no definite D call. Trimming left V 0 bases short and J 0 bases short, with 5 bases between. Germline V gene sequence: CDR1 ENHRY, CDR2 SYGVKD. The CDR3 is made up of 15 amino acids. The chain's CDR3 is CAISESWTNTGELFF. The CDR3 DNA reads TGTGCCATCAGTGAGTCGTGGACGAACACCGGGGAGCTGTTTTTT.

CDR3 nucleotides: TGTGCCAGCAGTTCAGGGTCTGGCACTGAAGCTTTCTTT. It translates to CASSSGSGTEAFF. This chain uses TRBV6-5 with TRBJ1-1; weak D call: TRBD1 (5 bases). CDR1 and CDR2 from the germline V gene are MNHEY and SVGAGI. CDR3 size: 13 residues. Trimming cost V 4 bases and J 4 bases, with 10 bases left between them.